The 11 T cell receptor beta chains below all came from one sample that was sequenced in a study of blood T cell repertoires in COVID-19. The data were produced by immunoSEQ multiplex PCR, yet TCRdb's version contains in-frame clones alone and is incomplete. The repertoire includes about 60,000 clones, 91% of them detected once, and 5.5% to 8% sits in the top ten. The sample was peripheral blood. All receptors derive from a human donor in a cohort sampled during active COVID-19.

The genes are TRBV18 and TRBJ2-7, with 8 bases lining up with TRBD2. This CDR3 has 17 residues. The J segment lost 0 bases and the V segment lost 3 bases, leaving 10 bases of the junction unmatched. Germline V lookup: CDR1 KGHSH, CDR2 LQKENI. The DNA for the CDR3 is TGTGCCAGCTCACCGGCGGCCGGGGGGGGAAGCTCCTACGAGCAGTACTTC. This translates into CASSPAAGGGSSYEQYF.

The chain employs TRBV5-1 and TRBJ2-2, with D possibly being TRBD2 (6 bases). CDR3 length: 15 residues. V lost 0 bases to trimming and J lost 4 bases, with 10 bases between them. Germline CDR1 is SGHRS and CDR2 is YFSETQ. CDR3 loop: CASSLDASVTGELFF. CDR3 nucleotide sequence: TGCGCCAGCAGCTTGGATGCTAGCGTCACCGGGGAGCTGTTTTTT.

J is TRBJ2-1 and V is TRBV28; D call uncertain. Germline CDR1 and CDR2: MDHEN and SYDVKM. V dropped 5 bases and J dropped 9 bases, with 14 bases sitting between them. The CDR3 is 13 amino acids. CDR3 nucleotides: TGTGCCAGCAGTCTCTCCTTTAGCCGTGAGCAGTTCTTC. This sequence encodes CASSLSFSREQFF.

The chain is built from TRBV20-1 and TRBJ2-2, with D unresolved. CDR1 is DFQATT and CDR2 is SNEGSKA in the germline V gene (reference sequence). V was clipped by 3 bases and J by 4 bases, with 12 bases between them. The CDR3 is made up of 14 amino acids. The CDR3 loop reads CSASMSPSTGELFF. The CDR3 nucleotides read TGCAGTGCTAGTATGTCCCCCAGCACCGGGGAGCTGTTTTTT.

The V call is TRBV7-2, the J call TRBJ1-1, with D possibly TRBD1 on 5 matching bases. Germline V gives CDR1 SGHTA, CDR2 FQGNSA. There are 13 residues in the CDR3. Trimming stripped 8 bases from V and 7 bases from J, with 17 bases between. In DNA form, the CDR3 reads TGTGCCAGCGGAAACCACAGGTCCATTGAAGCTTTCTTT. Protein sequence: CASGNHRSIEAFF. Complete variable domain (other parts from reference TRBV7-2 and TRBJ1-1): GAGVSQSPSNKVTEKGKDVELRCDPISGHTALYWYRQSLGQGLEFLIYFQGNSAPDKSGLPSDRFSAERTGGSVSTLTIQRTQQEDSAVYLCASGNHRSIEAFFGQGTRLTVV.

This chain links TRBV19 with TRBJ1-5; the match to TRBD1 covers 9 bases. CDR3 length equals 17 residues. The V and J ends lost 5 bases and 0 bases, in that order; junction bases with no gene match: 8. Germline CDR1 is LNHDA and CDR2 is SQIVND (reference sequence). The CDR3: CASSGDRAYYSNQPQHF. For the CDR3, the DNA is TGTGCCAGTAGTGGGGACAGGGCATATTATAGCAATCAGCCCCAGCATTTT.

This clone has only one observation. The V call is TRBV7-2, the J call TRBJ1-2, with 12 bases fitting TRBD1. Per germline, CDR1 SGHTA and CDR2 FQGNSA. The CDR3 runs to 15 residues. V trimming: 5 bases; J trimming: 4 bases; junction bases outside the gene matches: 5. The CDR3 nucleotides are TGTGCCAGCAGCCATGGGACAGGGGGCACCTATGGCTACACCTTC. It specifies CASSHGTGGTYGYTF.

This clone was seen a single time. The chain carries TRBV5-4 and TRBJ1-6, with 9 positions matching TRBD1. CDR1 and CDR2 from the germline V gene are SGHNT and YYREEE (reference sequence). The CDR3 consists of 16 residues. V gave up 3 bases and J gave up 2 bases; unmatched junction bases: 3. This chain's CDR3 is CASSSGQGAYNSPLHF. The CDR3 nucleotides are TGTGCCAGCAGCTCGGGACAGGGCGCCTATAATTCACCCCTCCACTTT.

This sequence joins TRBV5-4 and TRBJ2-2; possible D gene TRBD1, 6 bases. Germline V gene lookup returns CDR1 SGHNT and CDR2 YYREEE (reference sequence). This CDR3 comprises 14 residues. Trimming took off 0 bases at V and 4 bases at J, with 7 bases between the two ends. CDR3 sequence (DNA): TGTGCCAGCAGCTTGGACAGGGCCACCGGGGAGCTGTTTTTT. It yields the protein CASSLDRATGELFF.

This chain joins TRBV4-3 and TRBJ1-6, with TRBD1 matching over 8 bases. Trimming at V came to 0 bases and at J to 8 bases, leaving 6 bases not matched to a gene. The germline V gene encodes CDR1 LGHNA and CDR2 YSLEER. The CDR3 has 16 residues. CDR3 region: CASSQDRTGWDSPLHF. The DNA of the CDR3 is TGCGCCAGCAGCCAAGATCGGACAGGGTGGGATTCACCCCTCCACTTT.

The chain carries TRBV18 and TRBJ1-1; D is unresolved. The length of the CDR3 is 15 residues. Germline lookup yields CDR1 KGHSH and CDR2 LQKENI. V lost 0 bases and J 1 base, leaving 9 bases between the germline ends. The CDR3 nucleotides read TGTGCCAGCTCACCACCATTCGAGGGGAACACTGAAGCTTTCTTT. It is translated as CASSPPFEGNTEAFF. Full variable domain (rest looked up from reference TRBV18 and TRBJ1-1): NAGVMQNPRHLVRRRGQEARLRCSPMKGHSHVYWYRQLPEEGLKFMVYLQKENIIDESGMPKERFSAEFPKEGPSILRIQQVVRGDSAAYFCASSPPFEGNTEAFFGQGTRLTVV.